This TCR beta chain was recorded in a study of post-analysis software for immune sequencing data. Overall study context: Some patients lacked subtype; others had relapsing-remitting, secondary progressive or progressive-relapsing disease.

Overall study results and limits: Under F measure analysis, samples from one preparation batch co-clustered strongly. Compared with controls, patients had more of about 5 TRBV segments, including TRBV5-6, TRBV5-1 and TRBV20-1. For normalized Chao1 diversity, multiple sclerosis patients scored significantly lower than controls did.

There are a few counts of this clonotype. Its target is not known. Unique molecular identifiers were built into the TCR beta cDNA libraries. Starting from approximately 0.95 to 9.8 million T cells, the study yielded roughly 0.5 million cDNA molecules. A single record per CDR3 protein comes from TCRdb applying MiXCR to the PCR reads. This table holds about 500,000 distinct CDR3 sequences, around 40% found once. Germline values: CDR1 MDHEN, CDR2 SYDVKM. V lost 5 bases to trimming and J lost 4 bases, with 18 bases between them. The CDR3 is made up of 15 amino acids. The source is a girl aged 10-17 years with multiple sclerosis. The sample comprised blood. This chain connects TRBV28 to TRBJ2-7; possible D gene TRBD1, 5 bases. The CDR3: CASSLLTELLYEQYF. The CDR3 DNA sequence: TGTGCCAGCAGTCTACTGACAGAGCTATTATACGAGCAGTACTTC.